A single sample is the source of the 30 T cell receptor beta chains below, sequenced in a study of blood T cells in healthy people across ages. With a J-beta primer mix and a sample-barcoded 5' primer, a second PCR ran roughly 6 to 11 cycles. TCRdb fed the 5' RACE reads into MiXCR, producing one record per CDR3 protein. The data contain 760,000 or so distinct CDR3 sequences, around 25% of them singletons. The same data also went into a second study, on T cells of mothers and their children.

Sequencing input: blood. Receptors were obtained from a boy between 5 and 17 years old in good health.

The gene calls are TRBV6-1 and TRBJ1-5; D gene ambiguous. Between the trimmed V and J ends, which lost 8 bases and 0 bases, there was a span of 26 bases. The CDR3 contains 19 residues. Looked up from germline, CDR1 is MNHNS and CDR2 is SASEGT. The CDR3 spells CASRRSTGFEVYSNQPQHF. Here the CDR3 DNA reads TGTGCCAGCCGCCGCTCGACTGGATTCGAGGTTTATAGCAATCAGCCCCAGCATTTT.

The chain combines TRBV6-2 or TRBV6-3 with TRBJ2-3, with D possibly being TRBD2 (5 bases). CDR3 length: 15 residues. The V gene lost 0 bases and the J gene lost 4 bases, with 11 bases spanning the gap. Germline V gene lookup returns CDR1 MNHEY and CDR2 SVGEGT. CDR3 nucleotides: TGTGCCAGCAGTTACTCGGAGGATAGTCCAGATACGCAGTATTTT. Protein sequence: CASSYSEDSPDTQYF.

The V and J genes are TRBV6-1 and TRBJ2-5; either TRBD1 or TRBD2 may fit D (7 bases each). The DNA matches TRBJ2-7 better at its end, which makes the J call doubtful. CDR3 length: 15 residues. CDR1 and CDR2 (germline): MNHNS, SASEGT. The CDR3 DNA follows: TGTGCCAGCAGGCCTGGGGAGGGGGCCTCCTACGAGCAGTACTTC. Translated: CASRPGEGASYEQYF.

This clonotype showed up just a few times. This rearrangement joins TRBV12-3 or TRBV12-4 to TRBJ2-7; possible D gene TRBD2, 6 bases. The CDR3 covers 12 residues. V lost 6 bases and J 7 bases, leaving 13 bases between the germline ends. The CDR3 DNA follows: TGTGCCAGCAGCCGAGGGACTTCTGAGCAGTACTTC. Translation gives CASSRGTSEQYF.

The chain carries TRBV7-9 and TRBJ2-5, with 11 bases that match TRBD2. The assigned J gene may be wrong: the sequence end matches TRBJ2-1 better. There are 16 residues in the CDR3. Germline V gene data show CDR1 as SEHNR and CDR2 as FQNEAQ (reference sequence). The chain's CDR3 is CASSFRSGLADNEQFF. CDR3 DNA sequence: TGTGCCAGCAGCTTCCGATCGGGACTAGCGGACAATGAGCAGTTCTTC.

The chain uses TRBV6-1 and TRBJ2-1; 13 bases align to TRBD2. The V segment lost 7 bases and the J segment 10 bases; nucleotides outside the gene matches: 10. The CDR3 is 15 residues long. CDR1 and CDR2 from the germline V gene are MNHNS and SASEGT. This CDR3 reads CASNLGLAGAWEQFF. In nucleotides, the CDR3 is TGTGCCAGCAACTTAGGACTAGCGGGAGCTTGGGAGCAGTTCTTC.

Only a few counts were recorded for this clonotype. The CDR3 nucleotides are TGCGCCAGCGACACTGAAGCTTTCTTT. This sequence encodes CASDTEAFF. This chain links TRBV4-3 with TRBJ1-1; D unclear. The CDR3 runs to 9 residues. Trimming took 8 bases from V and 3 from J, leaving 1 base between them. Germline-derived CDR1 and CDR2 are LGHNA and YSLEER.

In regard to this clonotype: At one of its ends the junction is not consistent with the germline gene, which may arise from a read error. J is TRBJ2-7 and V is TRBV12-3 or TRBV12-4, with D possibly matching TRBD2 (6 bases). The CDR3 spans 16 residues. DNA of the CDR3: TGCGCCAGCAGTTTATCCGCCGGAGGGGACCCGGACGAGCAGTACTTC. It translates to CASSLSAGGDPDEQYF.

The chain couples TRBV7-9 to TRBJ2-2, with TRBD2 matching over 10 bases. Germline V gene sequence: CDR1 SEHNR, CDR2 FQNEAQ (reference sequence). V was pared by 5 bases and J by 6 bases, with 9 bases of the junction left unmatched. This CDR3 has 16 residues. The DNA of the CDR3 is TGTGCCAGCAGCGGTCTCCTAGCGGGAGTATCCGGGGAGCTGTTTTTT. It yields the protein CASSGLLAGVSGELFF.

This clonotype was counted a few times. V usage is TRBV5-1 and J usage is TRBJ2-1; TRBD2 matches 8 bases. CDR1 is SGHRS, CDR2 YFSETQ, per germline. The CDR3 loop spans 18 amino acids. V dropped 4 bases and J dropped 3; count of bases not matched to a gene: 15. The CDR3 is CASSLRSGAGVGYNEQFF. CDR3 DNA sequence: TGCGCCAGCAGCCTCAGGAGCGGAGCGGGAGTCGGCTACAATGAGCAGTTCTTC.

The J gene is TRBJ2-7, the V gene TRBV10-3; D unresolved. Trimming pared 7 bases from V and 0 bases from J, leaving 13 bases between. The CDR3 has 14 amino acids. Germline V gene lookup returns CDR1 ENHRY and CDR2 SYGVKD. CDR3 in DNA: TGTGCCATCATGGGCGGTACGAGCTCCTACGAGCAGTACTTC. It encodes CAIMGGTSSYEQYF.

This clonotype was counted between two and nine times. The chain links TRBV7-9 to TRBJ1-1; a possible D gene is TRBD1 (5 bases). Looked up from germline, CDR1 is SEHNR and CDR2 is FQNEAQ (reference sequence). CDR3 size: 13 residues. The V gene lost 7 bases and the J gene lost 6 bases, with 15 bases spanning the gap. The CDR3 here is CASTPSGGAEAFF. The CDR3 region has the DNA TGTGCCAGCACCCCCAGCGGGGGGGCTGAAGCTTTCTTT. Drawing the rest from reference TRBV7-9 and TRBJ1-1, the complete variable domain is DTGVSQNPRHKITKRGQNVTFRCDPISEHNRLYWYRQTLGQGPEFLTYFQNEAQLEKSRLLSDRFSAERPKGSFSTLEIQRTEQGDSAMYLCASTPSGGAEAFFGQGTRLTVV.

This clonotype turned up a few times. This chain uses TRBV20-1 with TRBJ2-4; D is unresolved. There are 12 residues in the CDR3. V was cut by 6 bases and J by 0 bases, with 6 bases left in between. The germline gives CDR1 DFQATT, CDR2 SNEGSKA (reference sequence). The CDR3 DNA reads as TGCAGTGCCCTGGTAGCCAAAAACATTCAGTACTTC. Amino acid sequence: CSALVAKNIQYF.

This clonotype has a handful of counts. The rearrangement links TRBV20-1 to TRBJ2-1, with a possible D match to TRBD2 (6 bases). Deletions cut 4 bases from V and 4 bases from J, with 14 bases between. This CDR3 is built from 14 residues. Germline CDR1 DFQATT, CDR2 SNEGSKA (reference sequence). The CDR3, as DNA: TGCAGTGCTACGAGTGGGAGGCGGTACAATGAGCAGTTCTTC. Protein product: CSATSGRRYNEQFF.

The chain couples TRBV6-2 or TRBV6-3 to TRBJ2-3; no reliable D call. The CDR3 loop spans 11 amino acids. Germline-derived CDR1 and CDR2 are MNHEY and SVGEGT. Trimming removed 8 bases at V and 6 bases at J, with 9 bases between. CDR3: CASWWRDTQYF. CDR3 bases: TGTGCCAGCTGGTGGCGGGATACGCAGTATTTT.

The V and J genes are TRBV25-1 and TRBJ2-7, with a tentative D call TRBD1 (5 bases). CDR3 size: 12 residues. From germline, CDR1 is MGHDK and CDR2 SYGVNS. Trimming left V 6 bases short and J 1 base short, with 7 bases between. This chain's CDR3 is CASRSGSYEQYF. The CDR3 bases are TGTGCCAGCAGATCAGGGTCCTACGAGCAGTACTTC.

In this sample, this clonotype turned up a few times. V is TRBV3-1 and J is TRBJ1-2; TRBD1 might be the D (5 bases). The germline V gene has CDR1 LGHDT and CDR2 YNNKEL (reference sequence). V lost 1 base, J lost 14 bases, and 14 bases lay in between. The CDR3 is made up of 12 amino acids. DNA of the CDR3: TGTGCCAGCAGCCAAGGGGAGGGACGTCCGACCTTC. It translates to CASSQGEGRPTF.

The chain has TRBV2 and TRBJ1-1, with no clear D. Trimming took off 8 bases at V and 1 base at J, with 11 bases between the two ends. Per the germline V gene, CDR1 is SNHLY and CDR2 is FYNNEI. This CDR3 has 13 amino acids. Written as DNA, the CDR3 is TGTGCCAGCCGGCCGGACTGGAACACTGAAGCTTTCTTT. Its translation: CASRPDWNTEAFF.

In its sample, this clonotype was seen a few times. The rearrangement joins TRBV20-1 to TRBJ2-3; TRBD2 aligns across 15 bases. Germline V gene data show CDR1 as DFQATT and CDR2 as SNEGSKA (reference sequence). V gave up 1 base and J gave up 4 bases; unmatched junction bases: 6. CDR3 length: 17 amino acids. The CDR3 protein is CSARGGLAGGGADTQYF. The DNA for the CDR3 is TGCAGTGCTAGAGGAGGACTAGCGGGAGGGGGGGCAGATACGCAGTATTTT.

The chain has TRBV29-1 and TRBJ1-2, with 7 bases identical to TRBD1. V dropped 7 bases and J dropped 8; count of bases not matched to a gene: 7. CDR3 length: 11 amino acids. CDR1 and CDR2 from the germline V gene are SQVTM and ANQGSEA. The CDR3 sequence is CSAQGGFGYTF. The CDR3 DNA follows: TGCAGCGCCCAGGGGGGATTCGGCTACACCTTC.

The chain recombines TRBV3-1 with TRBJ1-2; unclear D gene. V gave up 0 bases and J gave up 4 bases, with 9 bases separating them. Germline assignment: CDR1 LGHDT and CDR2 YNNKEL (reference sequence). The CDR3 has 14 residues. The CDR3 DNA is TGTGCCAGCAGCCAAGATCCATCGGCCTATGGCTACACCTTC. It codes for CASSQDPSAYGYTF.

V gene TRBV2 combines with J gene TRBJ2-1; D gene unclear. Germline lookup yields CDR1 SNHLY and CDR2 FYNNEI. The length of the CDR3 is 13 residues. V lost 7 bases to trimming and J lost 0 bases, with 7 bases between them. The CDR3 here is CASTESSYNEQFF. CDR3 nucleotides: TGTGCCAGCACGGAGAGCTCCTACAATGAGCAGTTCTTC.

This clonotype was observed a few times. At one of its ends the junction is not consistent with the germline gene, which may arise from a read error. V usage is TRBV29-1 and J usage is TRBJ2-7; maybe TRBD2 (5 bases). The germline V gene has CDR1 SQVTM and CDR2 ANQGSEA. The CDR3 is 12 amino acids. Here the CDR3 DNA reads TGCAGCGTTGAGGGGAGCTCCTACGAGCAGTGCTTC. Translating it yields CSVEGSSYEQCF.

A note on this clonotype: Here the CDR3 omits its conserved ending phenylalanine or tryptophan, so a read error is the likely source. The chain has TRBV20-1 and TRBJ2-1, with D unclear. Germline CDR1 is DFQATT and CDR2 is SNEGSKA (reference sequence). V was trimmed by 1 base and J by 1 base, leaving 8 bases between them. The CDR3 length is 14 residues. In DNA form, the CDR3 reads TGCAGTGCTAGAGTGCTAGGGTCCTACAATGAGCAGTTCCTC. This codes for CSARVLGSYNEQFL.

Details on this clonotype: Likely a read error: the CDR3 ends without its conserved phenylalanine or tryptophan. The chain carries TRBV7-8 and TRBJ2-5; 11 bases are shared with TRBD1. CDR1 and CDR2 from the germline V gene are SGHVS and FQNEAQ. The CDR3 is 16 amino acids. The J segment lost 5 bases and the V segment lost 4 bases, leaving 9 bases of the junction unmatched. The CDR3 reads CASSSAGQGAGETQYI. CDR3 nucleotides: TGTGCCAGCAGCTCAGCTGGACAGGGGGCAGGGGAGACCCAGTACATC.

This chain links TRBV29-1 with TRBJ1-1; a weak D match, TRBD1 (5 bases). This CDR3 is built from 13 residues. Germline V gives CDR1 SQVTM, CDR2 ANQGSEA. Between the trimmed V and J ends, which lost 6 bases and 0 bases, there was a span of 11 bases. The CDR3 DNA is TGCAGCGTGGCCAGGGTATTGAACACTGAAGCTTTCTTT. Its translation: CSVARVLNTEAFF.

As regards this clonotype: The junction departs from germline at one end; a sequencing error may be responsible. The chain carries TRBV12-3 or TRBV12-4 and TRBJ2-2, with D maybe TRBD2 (5 bases). The CDR3 is 14 amino acids. The CDR3 sequence is CASSFNQETGELLF. The CDR3 nucleotides are TGTGCCAGCAGTTTTAATCAGGAAACCGGGGAGCTGCTTTTT.

The chain employs TRBV15 and TRBJ2-5; the D is unclear. The J call may be mistaken, given a closer DNA end match to TRBJ2-1. CDR1 is LNHNV and CDR2 is YYDKDF in the germline V gene (reference sequence). The CDR3 is made up of 13 amino acids. The CDR3 loop is CATSRVKRYEQFF. CDR3 nucleotide sequence: TGTGCCACCAGCAGAGTGAAGCGTTATGAGCAGTTCTTC.

This chain uses TRBV20-1 with TRBJ2-7; the D gene could be TRBD1 or TRBD2 (5 bases each). The V end lost 4 bases, the J end lost 7 bases, and 17 bases lay between the germline ends. The germline gives CDR1 DFQATT, CDR2 SNEGSKA (reference sequence). CDR3 length: 13 residues. The CDR3 region has the DNA TGCAGTGCTAAAGTATACGGGGCCGGTGAGCAGTACTTC. Translation gives CSAKVYGAGEQYF.

V and J are TRBV7-9 and TRBJ2-1; D is unresolved. CDR3 size: 13 residues. Trimming took off 4 bases at V and 8 bases at J, with 12 bases between the two ends. Germline-derived CDR1 and CDR2 are SEHNR and FQNEAQ (reference sequence). CDR3 DNA sequence: TGTGCCAGCAGCTCTATTAATCTGGATGAGCAGTTCTTC. Protein: CASSSINLDEQFF.